Each of the 24 T cell receptor beta chains below was sequenced from the same sample in a study of cytomegalovirus exposure and HLA in healthy donors. Primers for the PCR totalled 60 Vbeta and 13 Jbeta. The method was immunoSEQ multiplex PCR; TCRdb's version includes in-frame clones alone and lacks a portion of them. The sample records some 140,000 clones, 79% being singletons. The sample consisted of PBMCs. Receptors originate from a female donor in good health and CMV-seronegative.

CDR3 sequence: CASKQGNTEAFF. The CDR3 DNA follows: TGTGCCAGCAAACAGGGGAACACTGAAGCTTTCTTT. The chain combines TRBV28 with TRBJ1-1; the D gene is possibly TRBD1 (6 bases). The germline gives CDR1 MDHEN, CDR2 SYDVKM. V gave up 7 bases and J gave up 1 base, with 7 bases separating them. The CDR3 has 12 amino acids.

The rearrangement uses TRBV7-9 and TRBJ2-5; D is undetermined. Germline V gives CDR1 SEHNR, CDR2 FQNEAQ (reference sequence). CDR3 length: 11 residues. V shed 5 bases and J shed 3 bases, with 4 bases lying between them. The CDR3: CASSLKETQYF. The CDR3 bases are TGTGCCAGCAGCCTTAAAGAGACCCAGTACTTC.

V gene TRBV7-2 combines with J gene TRBJ2-1; 9 bases map to TRBD2. Germline loops: CDR1 SGHTA, CDR2 FQGNSA. Trimming at V came to 6 bases and at J to 7 bases, leaving 7 bases not matched to a gene. CDR3 length equals 14 residues. The DNA of the CDR3 is TGTGCCAGCAGTGGGCTAGCGGGACGGAATGAGCAGTTCTTC. Translating gives CASSGLAGRNEQFF.

The chain employs TRBV30 and TRBJ1-2, with 7 bases lining up with TRBD1. V lost 0 bases to trimming and J lost 3 bases; unmatched junction nucleotides: 1. The CDR3 has 13 amino acids. Germline loops: CDR1 GTSNPN, CDR2 SVGIG (reference sequence). The CDR3 nucleotides read TGTGCCTGGAGTGTACAGGGGCACTATGGCTACACCTTC. As protein: CAWSVQGHYGYTF.

The V call is TRBV4-3, the J call TRBJ2-5, with a possible D match to TRBD1 (6 bases). Trimming removed 2 bases at V and 3 bases at J, with 7 bases between. CDR1 LGHNA and CDR2 YSLEER come from the germline V gene. The CDR3 covers 13 residues. The CDR3 loop is CASSQPGEETQYF. The DNA of the CDR3 is TGCGCCAGCAGCCAACCAGGGGAAGAGACCCAGTACTTC.

V and J are TRBV5-4 and TRBJ2-1, with D possibly TRBD2 on 5 matching bases. The CDR3 has 14 residues. V shed 6 bases and J shed 6 bases, with 16 bases lying between them. Germline values: CDR1 SGHNT, CDR2 YYREEE (reference sequence). The CDR3 nucleotides read TGTGCCAGCATGCGTGGACTGCTTTCCAATGAGCAGTTCTTC. Its translation: CASMRGLLSNEQFF.

The rearrangement links TRBV27 to TRBJ2-1; perhaps TRBD1 as D (5 bases). Germline CDR1 reads MNHEY; CDR2 reads SMNVEV (reference sequence). The CDR3 length is 11 residues. Trimming removed 10 bases at V and 9 bases at J, with 13 bases between. The CDR3, as DNA: TGTGCCACCGAAGAAAGGGGTGAGCAGTTCTTC. It encodes CATEERGEQFF.

This chain connects TRBV19 to TRBJ1-5; D gene unclear. The V end was cut by 5 bases, the J end by 2 bases, with 4 bases between. The germline V gene encodes CDR1 LNHDA and CDR2 SQIVND (reference sequence). The CDR3 runs 12 residues. The CDR3: CASSVGNQPQHF. Written as DNA, the CDR3 is TGTGCCAGTAGTGTCGGCAATCAGCCCCAGCATTTT.

J is TRBJ2-5 and V is TRBV6-5; D is perhaps TRBD2 (6 bases). Trimming pared 2 bases from V and 5 bases from J, leaving 15 bases between. The V gene's germline CDR1 is MNHEY and CDR2 SVGAGI. The CDR3 contains 15 residues. CDR3 sequence: CASSYHRGGGETQYF. In DNA form, the CDR3 reads TGTGCCAGCAGTTACCATAGGGGAGGAGGGGAGACCCAGTACTTC.

The V call is TRBV2, the J call TRBJ2-5; TRBD1 might be the D (6 bases). CDR3 length: 14 amino acids. V lost 3 bases, J lost 1 base, and 9 bases lay in between. Germline lookup yields CDR1 SNHLY and CDR2 FYNNEI. For the CDR3, the DNA is TGTGCCAGCAGTGATAGGGGGATCCAAGAGACCCAGTACTTC. Translated: CASSDRGIQETQYF.

The CDR3 region has the DNA TGCGCCAGCAACGGAGGACAGGGCGTACGGGAGACCCAGTACTTC. Translation: CASNGGQGVRETQYF. J is TRBJ2-5 and V is TRBV5-1; 8 nucleotides align to TRBD1. V trimming: 6 bases; J trimming: 5 bases; junction bases outside the gene matches: 12. Germline lookup yields CDR1 SGHRS and CDR2 YFSETQ. The CDR3 loop spans 15 amino acids.

The rearrangement uses TRBV9 and TRBJ1-1, with TRBD1 identical over 7 bases. Trimming at V came to 3 bases and at J to 7 bases, leaving 9 bases not matched to a gene. The CDR3 runs 14 residues. Germline loops: CDR1 SGDLS, CDR2 YYNGEE. The chain's CDR3 is CASSGSGQGGEAFF. The CDR3 coding sequence is TGTGCCAGCAGCGGGTCCGGGCAGGGGGGTGAAGCTTTCTTT.

This clone was seen only a few times. The chain is built from TRBV6-6 and TRBJ2-2; perhaps TRBD2 as D (6 bases). Germline CDR1 MNHNY, CDR2 SVGAGI (reference sequence). CDR3 size: 13 residues. Trimming pared 2 bases from V and 7 bases from J, leaving 8 bases between. In nucleotides, the CDR3 is TGTGCCAGCAGTTACACTAGCAGCGGGGAGCTGTTTTTT. Its translation is CASSYTSSGELFF.

The rearrangement links TRBV5-1 to TRBJ2-1, with 10 bases identical to TRBD2. The CDR3 runs to 15 residues. Germline CDR1 SGHRS, CDR2 YFSETQ. V was pared by 3 bases and J by 4 bases, with 4 bases of the junction left unmatched. The DNA of the CDR3 is TGCGCCAGCAGCTCTACTAGCGGGGCATACAATGAGCAGTTCTTC. Translated, it gives CASSSTSGAYNEQFF.

V is TRBV11-3 and J is TRBJ1-3; D possibly corresponds to TRBD1 (5 bases). Germline V CDR1 and CDR2: SGHNT, YENEEA. Trimming left V 5 bases short and J 2 bases short, with 19 bases between. The CDR3 consists of 17 residues. The CDR3, as DNA: TGTGCCAGCAGCCGAACGAGTGCATCAGGGACTGGAAACACCATATATTTT. Protein product: CASSRTSASGTGNTIYF.

The genes are TRBV27 and TRBJ2-7; a weak D match, TRBD1 (6 bases). The CDR3 loop spans 13 amino acids. The V end lost 5 bases, the J end lost 2 bases, and 10 bases lay between the germline ends. Germline CDR1 is MNHEY and CDR2 is SMNVEV (reference sequence). The CDR3 protein is CASSPGQPYEQYF. CDR3 in DNA: TGTGCCAGCAGTCCTGGACAGCCCTACGAGCAGTACTTC.

The rearrangement uses TRBV7-9 and TRBJ1-1; D unclear. This CDR3 has 16 residues. CDR1 is SEHNR and CDR2 is FQNEAQ in the germline V gene (reference sequence). V was cut by 0 bases and J by 9 bases, with 20 bases left in between. Here the CDR3 reads CASSLAGLGESPKAFF. In DNA form, the CDR3 reads TGTGCCAGCAGCTTAGCCGGCCTGGGCGAATCCCCTAAAGCTTTCTTT.

Concerning this clone: At one end, the junction sequence differs from germline, possibly due to a read error. The chain is built from TRBV7-7 and TRBJ2-3; TRBD1 is a possible D gene (7 bases). The CDR3 covers 15 residues. Germline loops: CDR1 SSHAT, CDR2 FNYEAQ (reference sequence). The CDR3 loop reads CASSSGGGGTDTQYF. The CDR3 DNA reads as TGTGCTAGCAGCTCCGGAGGGGGCGGGACAGATACGCAGTATTTT.

This clone was seen only once. The chain has TRBV4-3 and TRBJ2-3, with 7 bases that match TRBD1. The CDR3 totals 15 residues. Germline V gives CDR1 LGHNA, CDR2 YSLEER. V was clipped by 3 bases and J by 0 bases; unmatched bases: 3. CDR3 bases: TGCGCCAGCAGCCAGAGGGACAGTAGCACAGATACGCAGTATTTT. Its translation is CASSQRDSSTDTQYF.

The chain links TRBV5-1 to TRBJ2-1; D perhaps matches TRBD2 (5 bases). The CDR3 loop spans 14 amino acids. CDR1 and CDR2 from the germline V gene are SGHRS and YFSETQ. Trimming removed 1 base from V and 8 bases from J, with 13 bases in between. The chain's CDR3 is CASSLRWMEDEQFF. The CDR3 bases are TGCGCCAGCAGCTTGCGCTGGATGGAGGATGAGCAGTTCTTC.

The rearrangement uses TRBV5-4 and TRBJ2-1; 14 bases match TRBD2. Trimming at V came to 2 bases and at J to 10 bases, leaving 8 bases not matched to a gene. Germline V gene sequence: CDR1 SGHNT, CDR2 YYREEE (reference sequence). This CDR3 is built from 16 residues. The CDR3: CASSFPEGLAGAEQFF. CDR3 bases: TGTGCCAGCAGCTTTCCCGAGGGACTAGCGGGAGCGGAGCAGTTCTTC.

The sample holds one count of this clone. V and J are TRBV6-7 and TRBJ2-1; no clear D gene. Being an ORF, TRBV6-7 has a function that is uncertain. V shed 6 bases and J shed 2 bases, with 8 bases lying between them. The CDR3 loop spans 13 amino acids. The CDR3 here is CASRQSPYNEQFF. The CDR3 bases are TGTGCCAGCAGACAGAGCCCCTACAATGAGCAGTTCTTC.

The chain combines TRBV29-1 with TRBJ2-7; 14 nucleotides line up with TRBD2. Germline V gives CDR1 SQVTM, CDR2 ANQGSEA. With 7 bases clipped from V and 6 bases from J, the junction kept 2 bases outside the gene matches. The CDR3 spans 12 residues. CDR3 sequence: CSAGLAGGEQYF. Written as DNA, the CDR3 is TGCAGCGCAGGACTAGCGGGAGGCGAGCAGTACTTC.

This chain connects TRBV28 to TRBJ1-3; perhaps TRBD1 as D (6 bases). Trimming removed 4 bases at V and 3 bases at J, with 10 bases between. This CDR3 region has 14 residues. The germline V gene has CDR1 MDHEN and CDR2 SYDVKM. CDR3 region: CASSSTGSGNTIYF. Here the CDR3 DNA reads TGTGCCAGCAGTTCCACAGGGAGTGGAAACACCATATATTTT.